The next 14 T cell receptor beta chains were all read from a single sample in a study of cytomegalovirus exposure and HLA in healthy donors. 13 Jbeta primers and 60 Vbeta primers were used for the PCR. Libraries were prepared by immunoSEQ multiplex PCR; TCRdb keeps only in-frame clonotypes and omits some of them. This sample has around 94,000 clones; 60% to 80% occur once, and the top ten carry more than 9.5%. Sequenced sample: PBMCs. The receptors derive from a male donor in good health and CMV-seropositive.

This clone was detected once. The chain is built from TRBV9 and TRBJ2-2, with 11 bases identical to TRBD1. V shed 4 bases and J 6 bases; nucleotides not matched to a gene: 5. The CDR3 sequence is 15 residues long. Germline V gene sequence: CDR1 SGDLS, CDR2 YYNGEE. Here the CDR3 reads CASSLGQGGAGELFF. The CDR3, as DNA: TGTGCCAGCAGCTTGGGACAGGGGGGCGCCGGGGAGCTGTTTTTT. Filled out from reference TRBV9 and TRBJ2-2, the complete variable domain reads DSGVTQTPKHLITATGQRVTLRCSPRSGDLSVYWYQQSLDQGLQFLIQYYNGEERAKGNILERFSAQQFPDLHSELNLSSLELGDSALYFCASSLGQGGAGELFFGEGSRLTVL.

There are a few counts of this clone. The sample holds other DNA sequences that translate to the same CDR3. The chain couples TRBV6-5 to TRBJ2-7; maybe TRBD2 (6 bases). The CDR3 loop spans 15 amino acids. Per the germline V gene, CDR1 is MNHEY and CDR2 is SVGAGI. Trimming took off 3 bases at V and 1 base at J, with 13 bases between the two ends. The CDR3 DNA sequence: TGTGCCAGCAGTTATAGGCCCGCGGGATCCTACGAGCAGTACTTC. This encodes CASSYRPAGSYEQYF.

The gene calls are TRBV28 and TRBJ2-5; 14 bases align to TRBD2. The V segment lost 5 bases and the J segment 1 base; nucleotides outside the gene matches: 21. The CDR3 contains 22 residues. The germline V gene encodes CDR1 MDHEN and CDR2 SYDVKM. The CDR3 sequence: CASSRFHLKRLAGGQGQETQYF. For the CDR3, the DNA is TGTGCCAGCAGTCGGTTCCATCTGAAACGACTAGCGGGAGGGCAAGGCCAAGAGACCCAGTACTTC.

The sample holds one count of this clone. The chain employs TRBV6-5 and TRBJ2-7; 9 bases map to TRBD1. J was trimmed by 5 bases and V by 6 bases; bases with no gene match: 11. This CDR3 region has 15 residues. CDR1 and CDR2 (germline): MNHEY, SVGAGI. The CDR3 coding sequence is TGTGCCAGCAGCCAGACCGGGACAGGGCACCACGAGCAGTACTTC. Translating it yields CASSQTGTGHHEQYF.

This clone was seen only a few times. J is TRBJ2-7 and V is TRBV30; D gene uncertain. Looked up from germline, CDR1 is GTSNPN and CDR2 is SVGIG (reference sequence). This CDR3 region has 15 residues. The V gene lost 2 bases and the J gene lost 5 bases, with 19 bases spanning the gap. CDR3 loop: CAWSLSHSPRHEQYF. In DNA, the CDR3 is TGTGCCTGGAGTCTATCTCACTCGCCCCGTCACGAGCAGTACTTC.

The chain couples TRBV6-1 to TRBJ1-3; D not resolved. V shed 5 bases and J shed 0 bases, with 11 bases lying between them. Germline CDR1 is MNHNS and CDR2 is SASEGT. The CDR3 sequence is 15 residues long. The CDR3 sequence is CASSSPTVSGNTIYF. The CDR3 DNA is TGTGCCAGCAGTTCCCCAACAGTCTCTGGAAACACCATATATTTT.

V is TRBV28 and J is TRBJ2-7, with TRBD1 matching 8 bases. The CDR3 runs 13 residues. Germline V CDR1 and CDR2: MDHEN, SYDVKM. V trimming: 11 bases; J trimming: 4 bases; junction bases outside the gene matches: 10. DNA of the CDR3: TGTGCCTCCCAGGGGACAGGATCGTACGAGCAGTACTTC. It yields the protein CASQGTGSYEQYF.

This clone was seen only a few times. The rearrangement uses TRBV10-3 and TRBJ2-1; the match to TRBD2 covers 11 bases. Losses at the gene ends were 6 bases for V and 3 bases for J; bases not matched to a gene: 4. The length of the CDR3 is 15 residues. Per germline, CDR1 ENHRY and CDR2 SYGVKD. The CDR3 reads CAISKTSGDYNEQFF. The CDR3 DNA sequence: TGTGCCATCAGCAAGACTAGCGGGGACTACAATGAGCAGTTCTTC.

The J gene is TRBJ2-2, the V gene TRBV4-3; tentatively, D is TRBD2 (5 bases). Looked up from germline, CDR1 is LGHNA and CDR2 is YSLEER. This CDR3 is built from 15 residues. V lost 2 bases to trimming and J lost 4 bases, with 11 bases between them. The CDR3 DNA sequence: TGCGCCAGCAGCCAAAACCTGGCGGGCACCGGGGAGCTGTTTTTT. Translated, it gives CASSQNLAGTGELFF.

This CDR3 reads CASSQDLGGIGELFF. The DNA for the CDR3 is TGCGCCAGCAGCCAAGATCTAGGAGGGATCGGGGAGCTGTTTTTT. The V gene is TRBV4-1, the J gene TRBJ2-2; a possible D gene is TRBD2 (6 bases). Germline CDR1 MGHRA, CDR2 YSYEKL. The CDR3 loop spans 15 amino acids. Trimming stripped 0 bases from V and 7 bases from J, with 12 bases between.

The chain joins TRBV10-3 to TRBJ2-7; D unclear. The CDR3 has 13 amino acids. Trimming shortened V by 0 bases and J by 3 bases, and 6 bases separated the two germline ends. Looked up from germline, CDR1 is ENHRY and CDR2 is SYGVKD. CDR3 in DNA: TGTGCCATCAGTGAGTCTCTTAGCTACGAGCAGTACTTC. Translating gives CAISESLSYEQYF.

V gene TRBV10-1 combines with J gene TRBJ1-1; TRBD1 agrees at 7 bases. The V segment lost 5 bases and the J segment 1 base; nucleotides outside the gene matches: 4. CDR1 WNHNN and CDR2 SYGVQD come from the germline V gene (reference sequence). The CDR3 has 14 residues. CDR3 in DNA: TGCGCCAGCAGTCCCCGGACAGGGAACACTGAAGCTTTCTTT. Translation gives CASSPRTGNTEAFF.

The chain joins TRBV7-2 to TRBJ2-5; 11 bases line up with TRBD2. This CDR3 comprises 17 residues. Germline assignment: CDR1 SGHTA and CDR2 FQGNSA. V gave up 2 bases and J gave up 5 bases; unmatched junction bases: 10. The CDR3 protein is CASSLSASGRFRETQYF. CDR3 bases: TGTGCCAGCAGCTTAAGCGCTAGCGGGAGGTTTAGGGAGACCCAGTACTTC.

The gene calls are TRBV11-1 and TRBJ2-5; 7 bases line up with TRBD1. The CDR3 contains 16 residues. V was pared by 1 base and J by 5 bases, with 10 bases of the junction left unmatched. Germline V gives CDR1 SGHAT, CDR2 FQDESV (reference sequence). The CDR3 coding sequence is TGTGCCAGCAGCTTAGAGCCCTCCTCCAGGGGGGAGACCCAGTACTTC. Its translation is CASSLEPSSRGETQYF. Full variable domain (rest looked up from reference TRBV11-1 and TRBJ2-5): EAEVAQSPRYKITEKSQAVAFWCDPISGHATLYWYRQILGQGPELLVQFQDESVVDDSQLPKDRFSAERLKGVDSTLKIQPAELGDSAMYLCASSLEPSSRGETQYFGPGTRLLVL.